The 30 T cell receptor beta chains listed next were all sequenced from one sample in a study of T cells in Graves' hyperthyroidism and ophthalmopathy (dated by TCRdb to about 2019). Preparation of the library involved multiplex PCR. Sequenced on an Illumina HiSeq 2000. The TCR beta CDR3 regions were amplified from RNA transcripts. The TCR CDR3 was subjected to a first round of RT-PCR using the HTBI primer set and the Qiagen OneStep RT-PCR kit. TCRdb applied fastp at Q25 and MiXCR to the public reads, then kept only in-frame beta chains. Each CDR3 protein gets just one entry, which takes the most common genes and DNA from the rows behind it. The table for this sample lists under 400,000 distinct CDR3 sequences; about 15% of them were counted only once. Approximately 35% of the sample comes from the top ten. Sequencing was done on a sample of blood. Receptors were obtained from a man under 40 with Graves' hyperthyroidism.

This rearrangement joins TRBV18 to TRBJ2-7; 8 bases map to TRBD2. The V segment lost 3 bases and the J segment 3 bases; nucleotides outside the gene matches: 7. The CDR3 consists of 15 residues. Germline lookup yields CDR1 KGHSH and CDR2 LQKENI. This chain's CDR3 is CASSPTAGADYEQYF. The DNA for the CDR3 is TGTGCCAGCTCACCTACAGCGGGGGCCGACTACGAGCAGTACTTC.

This clonotype showed up many times. V usage is TRBV20-1 and J usage is TRBJ2-7; 7 nucleotides align to TRBD2. Germline lookup yields CDR1 DFQATT and CDR2 SNEGSKA (reference sequence). The CDR3 consists of 14 residues. V lost 0 bases, J lost 5 bases, and 7 bases stayed unmatched. CDR3 nucleotide sequence: TGCAGTGCTAGAGATCGCAGCGGGGTAAACGAGCAGTACTTC. Its translation: CSARDRSGVNEQYF.

A few counts support this clonotype. The CDR3 DNA sequence: TGTGCCAGCACAGGGGGTCGAACTGAAGCTTTCTTT. Translated: CASTGGRTEAFF. The V call is TRBV12-3 or TRBV12-4, the J call TRBJ1-1; 7 bases are shared with TRBD1. Losses at the gene ends were 7 bases for V and 5 bases for J; bases not matched to a gene: 4. The CDR3 runs 12 residues.

The chain uses TRBV10-3 and TRBJ2-1; D uncertain. The CDR3 is made up of 15 amino acids. V lost 2 bases and J lost 0, with 8 bases in between. Germline CDR1 and CDR2: ENHRY and SYGVKD. CDR3 bases: TGTGCCATCAGTGAGACAGCGAGCTCCTACAATGAGCAGTTCTTC. Protein sequence: CAISETASSYNEQFF.

This clonotype was picked up a small number of times. This sequence joins TRBV5-1 and TRBJ1-5; D gene unclear. CDR1 is SGHRS, CDR2 YFSETQ, per germline. Trimming shortened V by 4 bases and J by 1 base, and 12 bases separated the two germline ends. This CDR3 comprises 15 residues. The chain's CDR3 is CASSPGSRSNQPQHF. In DNA, the CDR3 is TGCGCCAGCAGCCCCGGGAGCAGAAGCAATCAGCCCCAGCATTTT.

This clonotype was seen ten or more times. The chain uses TRBV6-1 and TRBJ1-1; D remains unclear. Germline lookup yields CDR1 MNHNS and CDR2 SASEGT. CDR3 length equals 14 residues. With 6 bases removed from V and 4 bases from J, the gap between germline ends came to 15 bases. CDR3 in amino acids: CASRRPGGGTEAFF. In nucleotides, the CDR3 is TGTGCCAGCAGGAGACCAGGTGGCGGCACTGAAGCTTTCTTT.

This clonotype was seen at least ten times. V gene TRBV28 combines with J gene TRBJ1-1, with D possibly matching TRBD1 (6 bases). V was shortened by 8 bases and J by 10 bases, with 17 bases between the two germline ends. Germline CDR1 and CDR2: MDHEN and SYDVKM. The CDR3 spans 12 residues. DNA of the CDR3: TGTGCCAGCTCGACACTCCTAGGGGGAGCTTTCTTT. Its protein is CASSTLLGGAFF.

This clonotype was seen many times. The rearrangement uses TRBV2 and TRBJ1-1; D gene ambiguous. Germline V gives CDR1 SNHLY, CDR2 FYNNEI. The CDR3 is 13 amino acids. Between the trimmed V and J ends, which lost 4 bases and 3 bases, there was a span of 9 bases. The CDR3 spells CASSVWRDTEAFF. CDR3 nucleotides: TGTGCCAGCAGTGTCTGGAGGGACACTGAAGCTTTCTTT.

This clonotype showed up many times. The V gene is TRBV20-1, the J gene TRBJ2-7; 8 bases align to TRBD1. Trimming removed 6 bases from V and 1 base from J; junction bases left unmatched: 5. The V gene's germline CDR1 is DFQATT and CDR2 SNEGSKA (reference sequence). The CDR3 runs 13 residues. CDR3 nucleotide sequence: TGCAGTGCCAGGGGGCAGGGATCCTACGAGCAGTACTTC. Translation: CSARGQGSYEQYF.

Here the CDR3 DNA reads TGCAGTGCTAGAGGGGGGAGTGGGAGCAATCAGCCCCAGCATTTT. As protein: CSARGGSGSNQPQHF. The genes are TRBV20-1 and TRBJ1-5; D may be TRBD1 (5 bases). The CDR3 loop spans 15 amino acids. Trimming stripped 1 base from V and 1 base from J, with 11 bases between. CDR1 is DFQATT, CDR2 SNEGSKA, per germline (reference sequence).

This clonotype was picked up a small number of times. The J gene is TRBJ1-5, the V gene TRBV15; D gene ambiguous. The CDR3 totals 14 residues. CDR1 is LNHNV, CDR2 YYDKDF, per germline (reference sequence). The V end was cut by 0 bases, the J end by 0 bases, with 3 bases between. The CDR3 reads CATSRDNSNQPQHF. The DNA for the CDR3 is TGTGCCACCAGCAGAGATAATAGCAATCAGCCCCAGCATTTT.

The table lists this clonotype with many counts. The CDR3 sequence: CSVGFFGQKYEQYF. The CDR3 region has the DNA TGCAGCGTTGGATTTTTCGGACAGAAGTACGAGCAGTACTTC. J is TRBJ2-7 and V is TRBV29-1; a weak D match, TRBD1 (6 bases). The CDR3 sequence is 14 residues long. The V end was cut by 4 bases, the J end by 4 bases, with 17 bases between. Germline V CDR1 and CDR2: SQVTM, ANQGSEA.

The chain combines TRBV3-1 with TRBJ2-7; no reliable D call. Germline V gives CDR1 LGHDT, CDR2 YNNKEL (reference sequence). The CDR3 is made up of 14 amino acids. Trimming cost V 1 base and J 5 bases, with 12 bases left between them. The CDR3 spells CASSQVVDGHEQYF. The CDR3 coding sequence is TGTGCCAGCAGCCAAGTTGTGGACGGCCACGAGCAGTACTTC.

This clonotype was seen many times. The CDR3 loop reads CASSQGRRKDTQYF. The CDR3 region has the DNA TGTGCCAGCAGCCAAGGGCGTCGGAAAGATACGCAGTATTTT. The rearrangement uses TRBV3-1 and TRBJ2-3; D not resolved. Trimming left V 1 base short and J 5 bases short, with 10 bases between. There are 14 residues in the CDR3. The germline V gene has CDR1 LGHDT and CDR2 YNNKEL (reference sequence).

The chain recombines TRBV5-4 with TRBJ1-3, with D perhaps matching TRBD1 (6 bases). This CDR3 is built from 17 residues. With 0 bases removed from V and 0 bases from J, the gap between germline ends came to 13 bases. Germline CDR1 SGHNT, CDR2 YYREEE (reference sequence). The CDR3 DNA sequence: TGTGCCAGCAGCTTGGCCTCTCAGGGGAGCTCTGGAAACACCATATATTTT. Its translation is CASSLASQGSSGNTIYF.

This clonotype has a count of ten or more. The chain carries TRBV5-6 and TRBJ2-1; weak D call: TRBD2 (5 bases). The CDR3 runs to 16 residues. V was pared by 5 bases and J by 9 bases, with 24 bases between. CDR1 and CDR2 (germline): SGHDT, YYEEEE. The CDR3 loop reads CASRRSAVGSRGEQFF. The CDR3 DNA follows: TGTGCCAGCAGGCGATCCGCCGTGGGGTCCCGGGGTGAGCAGTTCTTC.

The chain recombines TRBV28 with TRBJ1-5; a weak D match, TRBD1 (6 bases). Trimming left V 5 bases short and J 4 bases short, with 12 bases between. CDR3 length equals 14 residues. CDR1 MDHEN and CDR2 SYDVKM come from the germline V gene. CDR3 sequence: CASSPYRENQPQHF. The CDR3 DNA reads TGTGCCAGCAGTCCTTACAGGGAAAATCAGCCCCAGCATTTT.

The rearrangement links TRBV7-9 to TRBJ2-3; TRBD1 matches 10 bases. This CDR3 contains 16 residues. Germline V CDR1 and CDR2: SEHNR, FQNEAQ (reference sequence). V shed 5 bases, J shed 4 bases, and the junction held 9 bases outside the gene matches. The CDR3: CASSLGWDRGPDTQYF. The DNA for the CDR3 is TGTGCCAGCAGCCTAGGTTGGGACAGGGGTCCAGATACGCAGTATTTT.

This clonotype was observed at least ten times. This rearrangement joins TRBV5-4 to TRBJ2-6; unclear D gene. Germline V gene lookup returns CDR1 SGHNT and CDR2 YYREEE (reference sequence). There are 16 residues in the CDR3. Trimming took 0 bases from V and 0 from J, leaving 7 bases between them. CDR3 amino acids: CASSLGGPSGANVLTF. The CDR3 nucleotides are TGTGCCAGCAGCTTGGGTGGGCCCTCTGGGGCCAACGTCCTGACTTTC.

The chain carries TRBV5-1 and TRBJ2-2, with 7 bases that match TRBD1. The CDR3 is 15 residues long. CDR1 and CDR2 from the germline V gene are SGHRS and YFSETQ. V gave up 4 bases and J gave up 0 bases; unmatched junction bases: 3. CDR3 bases: TGCGCCAGCAGCACCACAGGGGCGAACACCGGGGAGCTGTTTTTT. As protein: CASSTTGANTGELFF. Full variable domain (outside the CDR3, taken from reference TRBV5-1 and TRBJ2-2): KAGVTQTPRYLIKTRGQQVTLSCSPISGHRSVSWYQQTPGQGLQFLFEYFSETQRNKGNFPGRFSGRQFSNSRSEMNVSTLELGDSALYLCASSTTGANTGELFFGEGSRLTVL.

This clonotype showed up just a few times. The chain joins TRBV7-6 to TRBJ2-5, with TRBD1 matching over 7 bases. The CDR3 extends over 15 amino acids. V shed 4 bases, J shed 4 bases, and the junction held 9 bases outside the gene matches. Germline V gene lookup returns CDR1 SGHVS and CDR2 FNYEAQ. CDR3 sequence: CASSSRQGVGETQYF. The CDR3 DNA sequence: TGTGCCAGCAGCTCCAGACAGGGTGTGGGAGAGACCCAGTACTTC.

The V and J genes are TRBV28 and TRBJ2-5; TRBD2 matches at 9 bases. The length of the CDR3 is 14 residues. Germline assignment: CDR1 MDHEN and CDR2 SYDVKM. The trim removed 4 bases at V and 5 bases at J, leaving 5 bases unmatched. The chain's CDR3 is CASSSGTSHETQYF. The CDR3 DNA follows: TGTGCCAGCAGTTCCGGGACTAGCCATGAGACCCAGTACTTC.

This clonotype was found many times. The chain recombines TRBV7-6 with TRBJ2-5; D gene uncertain. The CDR3 sequence is 15 residues long. Germline V CDR1 and CDR2: SGHVS, FNYEAQ. V lost 0 bases to trimming and J lost 5 bases, with 13 bases between them. CDR3 nucleotide sequence: TGTGCCAGCAGCTTAGCGTGGGATAGGGCGGAGACCCAGTACTTC. This gives the protein CASSLAWDRAETQYF.

Many counts were recorded for this clonotype. This rearrangement joins TRBV3-1 to TRBJ2-3; no definite D call. Trimming shortened V by 3 bases and J by 3 bases, and 1 base separated the two germline ends. Germline CDR1 reads LGHDT; CDR2 reads YNNKEL (reference sequence). This CDR3 is built from 11 residues. The CDR3, as DNA: TGTGCCAGCAGCCAGACAGATACGCAGTATTTT. Translation gives CASSQTDTQYF.

This clonotype was seen ten or more times. V is TRBV3-1 and J is TRBJ1-1; perhaps TRBD1 as D (5 bases). The CDR3 loop spans 14 amino acids. CDR1 LGHDT and CDR2 YNNKEL come from the germline V gene (reference sequence). Trimming removed 1 base from V and 0 bases from J, with 6 bases in between. The CDR3 loop reads CASSQGQMNTEAFF. The DNA of the CDR3 is TGTGCCAGCAGCCAAGGACAGATGAACACTGAAGCTTTCTTT.

The chain links TRBV5-1 to TRBJ2-7, with unresolved D. Trimming pared 2 bases from V and 7 bases from J, leaving 19 bases between. This CDR3 has 15 amino acids. Germline V lookup: CDR1 SGHRS, CDR2 YFSETQ. The CDR3 DNA follows: TGCGCCAGCAGCTTCTCTCGCAGTGCCCTCCTAGAGCAGTACTTC. It encodes CASSFSRSALLEQYF.

In its sample, this clonotype was seen many times. The chain recombines TRBV5-5 with TRBJ2-4, with 10 bases that match TRBD2. Germline V gives CDR1 SGHKS, CDR2 YYEKEE (reference sequence). The junction had 7 bases not matched to a gene; V was cut back by 2 bases and J by 8 bases. This CDR3 region has 15 residues. The CDR3 here is CASSFLSGRQDIQYF. The CDR3 DNA sequence: TGTGCCAGCAGCTTCCTTAGCGGGAGGCAAGACATTCAGTACTTC.

This clonotype was observed a few times. The rearrangement joins TRBV5-1 to TRBJ2-1; TRBD2 aligns across 7 bases. Germline trimming cut 4 bases from V and 7 bases from J; bases unmatched to any gene: 5. This CDR3 has 13 amino acids. The germline CDR1 and CDR2 sequences are SGHRS and YFSETQ. This chain's CDR3 is CASSPLGGNEQFF. CDR3 bases: TGCGCCAGCAGCCCCCTCGGGGGGAATGAGCAGTTCTTC.

The chain combines TRBV2 with TRBJ2-5; D call uncertain. This CDR3 has 12 residues. CDR1 is SNHLY, CDR2 FYNNEI, per germline. The V end was cut by 5 bases, the J end by 5 bases, with 9 bases between. CDR3 sequence: CASSSRRETQYF. Here the CDR3 DNA reads TGTGCCAGCAGTTCAAGAAGGGAGACCCAGTACTTC.

Many counts were recorded for this clonotype. This chain's CDR3 is CASSLDAAIPDTQYF. The CDR3 DNA is TGCGCCAGCAGCTTGGACGCAGCCATCCCGGATACGCAGTATTTT. The chain employs TRBV5-1 and TRBJ2-3; D remains unclear. Trimming cost V 0 bases and J 6 bases, with 14 bases left between them. Germline V CDR1 and CDR2: SGHRS, YFSETQ. The CDR3 has 15 amino acids. The full variable domain, in which reference TRBV5-1 and TRBJ2-3 provide the parts outside the CDR3, is KAGVTQTPRYLIKTRGQQVTLSCSPISGHRSVSWYQQTPGQGLQFLFEYFSETQRNKGNFPGRFSGRQFSNSRSEMNVSTLELGDSALYLCASSLDAAIPDTQYFGPGTRLTVL.